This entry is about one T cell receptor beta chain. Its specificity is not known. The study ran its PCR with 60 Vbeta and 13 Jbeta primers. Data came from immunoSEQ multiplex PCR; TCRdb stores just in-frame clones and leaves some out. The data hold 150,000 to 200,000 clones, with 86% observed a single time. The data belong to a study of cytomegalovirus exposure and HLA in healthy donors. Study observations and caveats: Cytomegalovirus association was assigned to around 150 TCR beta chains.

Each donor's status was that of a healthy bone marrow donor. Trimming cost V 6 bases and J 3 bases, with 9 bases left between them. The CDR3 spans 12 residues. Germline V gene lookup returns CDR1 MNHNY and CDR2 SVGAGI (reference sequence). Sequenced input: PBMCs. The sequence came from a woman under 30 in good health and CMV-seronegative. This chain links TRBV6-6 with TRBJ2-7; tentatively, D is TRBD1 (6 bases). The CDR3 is CASRVDSYEQYF. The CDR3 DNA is TGTGCCAGCAGAGTGGACAGCTACGAGCAGTACTTC.